These 26 T cell receptor beta chains share one sample of origin, sequenced in a study of blood T cells in healthy people across ages. It was with a sample-barcoded 5' primer and a J-beta primer mix that a second PCR of roughly 7 to 11 cycles was run. TCRdb redid the calling of the 5' RACE reads with MiXCR, one entry per CDR3 protein. The table records around 850,000 distinct CDR3 sequences, approximately 35% of them present only once. The sample was blood. The receptors stem from a man younger than 35 in good health.

Notes on this clonotype: A much larger clone lies a single base off, so this may be a read error. V gene TRBV27 combines with J gene TRBJ2-7, with 9 positions matching TRBD1. Gene TRBJ2-4 matches the end of the DNA better, so the J call may be wrong. Per germline, CDR1 MNHEY and CDR2 SMNVEV (reference sequence). The CDR3 extends over 15 amino acids. The CDR3, as DNA: TGTGCCAGCAGTTTAGCGACAGGGGGCAAAAACATTCAGTACTTC. Translation: CASSLATGGKNIQYF.

This clonotype turned up a few times. J is TRBJ2-5 and V is TRBV28; D remains ambiguous. CDR1 is MDHEN, CDR2 SYDVKM, per germline. The CDR3 runs to 12 residues. Trimming left V 4 bases short and J 4 bases short, with 7 bases between. In DNA form, the CDR3 reads TGTGCCAGCAGTTCGGCCCCAGAGACCCAGTACTTC. This sequence encodes CASSSAPETQYF.

V usage is TRBV5-1 and J usage is TRBJ2-5; a weak D match, TRBD2 (5 bases). V lost 0 bases, J lost 2 bases, and 11 bases lay in between. The CDR3 length is 15 residues. CDR1 and CDR2 from the germline V gene are SGHRS and YFSETQ. CDR3: CASSLEPSGQETQYF. The CDR3 DNA is TGCGCCAGCAGCTTGGAACCCTCGGGGCAAGAGACCCAGTACTTC.

This clonotype was observed a handful of times. This sequence joins TRBV20-1 and TRBJ1-5, with D uncertain. Germline V gene data show CDR1 as DFQATT and CDR2 as SNEGSKA (reference sequence). The CDR3 totals 16 residues. The V and J ends lost 6 bases and 2 bases respectively, with 20 bases between them. CDR3 in amino acids: CSASALRPYGNQPQHF. For the CDR3, the DNA is TGCAGTGCGTCCGCCCTTAGACCCTATGGCAATCAGCCCCAGCATTTT.

In its sample, this clonotype was seen many times. The gene calls are TRBV6-5 and TRBJ2-7; TRBD2 agrees at 8 bases. CDR1 is MNHEY, CDR2 SVGAGI, per germline. Trimming cost V 2 bases and J 4 bases; bases outside gene matches: 7. This CDR3 comprises 15 residues. The CDR3 reads CASSYQAGEGYEQYF. In DNA, the CDR3 is TGTGCCAGCAGTTACCAAGCGGGGGAGGGGTACGAGCAGTACTTC.

The chain has TRBV6-1 and TRBJ1-2; a possible D gene is TRBD1 (6 bases). The V and J ends lost 1 base and 8 bases respectively, with 14 bases between them. The CDR3 spans 14 residues. Germline V gives CDR1 MNHNS, CDR2 SASEGT. CDR3 DNA: TGTGCCAGCAGTGAAGGGCGAACAGGGTGGGGCTACACCTTC. As protein: CASSEGRTGWGYTF.

This clonotype was found once. This may arise from a read error, as a much more abundant clone is one base away. Here the CDR3 reads CASSPLDSTYNEEFF. As DNA, the CDR3 is TGTGCCAGCAGCCCCTTAGACAGCACCTACAATGAGGAGTTCTTC. The chain employs TRBV11-2 and TRBJ2-1, with D maybe TRBD1 (5 bases). The CDR3 totals 15 residues. CDR1 is SGHAT, CDR2 FQNNGV, per germline.

The table lists this clonotype with a count of one. The chain uses TRBV11-1 and TRBJ2-1, with no clear D. From germline, CDR1 is SGHAT and CDR2 FQDESV (reference sequence). V lost 4 bases, J lost 4 bases, and 8 bases lay in between. The CDR3 is made up of 13 amino acids. The CDR3 DNA sequence: TGTGCCAGCAGCTGTCTCCAATACAATGAGCAGTTCTTC. Its translation is CASSCLQYNEQFF.

CDR3: CASSLAWGQGNGELFF. CDR3 DNA sequence: TGTGCCAGCAGCTTAGCGTGGGGACAGGGAAACGGGGAGCTGTTTTTT. The chain joins TRBV7-2 to TRBJ2-2; TRBD1 agrees at 9 bases. Trimming at V came to 0 bases and at J to 7 bases, leaving 6 bases not matched to a gene. The CDR3 sequence is 16 residues long. The germline CDR1 and CDR2 sequences are SGHTA and FQGNSA.

There are a few counts of this clonotype. The rearrangement uses TRBV7-2 and TRBJ2-7; D might be TRBD2 (6 bases). CDR3 length: 14 amino acids. The germline V gene encodes CDR1 SGHTA and CDR2 FQGNSA. Deletions cut 4 bases from V and 1 base from J, with 11 bases between. In DNA form, the CDR3 reads TGTGCCAGCAGCTCATCGGGGGTTTCCTACGAGCAGTACTTC. Protein product: CASSSSGVSYEQYF.

A word on this clonotype: Germline and junction disagree at one end, which may indicate a read error. The gene calls are TRBV5-1 and TRBJ1-2; D is perhaps TRBD1 (5 bases). This CDR3 spans 13 amino acids. Germline V gene lookup returns CDR1 SGHRS and CDR2 YFSETQ. The CDR3 sequence: CASSLGTAYGHTF. DNA of the CDR3: TGCGCCAGCAGCCTCGGGACGGCTTATGGCCACACCTTC.

Many counts were recorded for this clonotype. The chain joins TRBV5-1 to TRBJ2-1; 8 bases agree with TRBD2. Trimming at V came to 2 bases and at J to 10 bases, leaving 8 bases not matched to a gene. Germline V gene data show CDR1 as SGHRS and CDR2 as YFSETQ. The CDR3 extends over 14 amino acids. CDR3 amino acids: CASSLAGVDREQFF. For the CDR3, the DNA is TGCGCCAGCAGCTTAGCGGGGGTCGATCGGGAGCAGTTCTTC.

This rearrangement joins TRBV6-6 to TRBJ1-2; tentative D call: TRBD1 (5 bases). This CDR3 region has 13 residues. Germline CDR1 reads MNHNY; CDR2 reads SVGAGI (reference sequence). Trimming stripped 5 bases from V and 5 bases from J, with 12 bases between. CDR3: CASSDSTAYGYTF. CDR3 coding DNA: TGTGCCAGCAGTGATTCGACAGCTTATGGCTACACCTTC.

This chain links TRBV3-1 with TRBJ2-2; perhaps TRBD2 as D (5 bases). Germline V gives CDR1 LGHDT, CDR2 YNNKEL (reference sequence). The V and J ends lost 2 bases and 4 bases respectively, with 8 bases between them. CDR3 length: 14 residues. The CDR3 spells CASSQTSGTGELFF. The DNA of the CDR3 is TGTGCCAGCAGCCAAACCAGCGGCACCGGGGAGCTGTTTTTT. Combining the CDR3 with reference TRBV3-1 and TRBJ2-2 gives the whole variable domain DTAVSQTPKYLVTQMGNDKSIKCEQNLGHDTMYWYKQDSKKFLKIMFSYNNKELIINETVPNRFSPKSPDKAHLNLHINSLELGDSAVYFCASSQTSGTGELFFGEGSRLTVL.

Turning to this clonotype: This may stem from a read error, because a much larger clone lies one nucleotide away. V gene TRBV29-1 combines with J gene TRBJ2-3; 8 bases map to TRBD1. Germline-derived CDR1 and CDR2 are SQVTM and ANQGSEA. This CDR3 comprises 14 residues. CDR3 DNA: TGCAACGTCCCGGACAGGGAGGTCCCAGATACGCAGTATTTT. Its translation: CNVPDREVPDTQYF.

This clonotype was detected only a few times. This chain links TRBV7-2 with TRBJ2-7; TRBD1 matches 11 bases. This CDR3 is built from 15 residues. With 4 bases clipped from V and 5 bases from J, the junction kept 7 bases outside the gene matches. CDR1 and CDR2 (germline): SGHTA, FQGNSA. The CDR3 region is CASSSDRGRTNEQYF. The CDR3 nucleotides are TGTGCCAGCAGCTCGGACAGGGGGCGAACCAACGAGCAGTACTTC.

There are a few counts of this clonotype. The V gene is TRBV5-6, the J gene TRBJ2-7, with D perhaps assigned TRBD1 or TRBD2 (5 bases each). Germline V gives CDR1 SGHDT, CDR2 YYEEEE. This CDR3 region has 16 residues. V lost 1 base and J lost 7, with 21 bases in between. CDR3 loop: CASSLRRGRDVHEQYF. CDR3 coding DNA: TGTGCCAGCAGCTTGCGACGTGGCAGGGACGTACATGAGCAGTACTTC.

The chain uses TRBV7-2 and TRBJ1-1; 8 bases line up with TRBD1. Germline assignment: CDR1 SGHTA and CDR2 FQGNSA. The CDR3 runs 15 residues. V trimming: 4 bases; J trimming: 1 base; junction bases outside the gene matches: 5. CDR3 in amino acids: CASSSTGGQNTEAFF. The DNA of the CDR3 is TGTGCCAGCAGCTCAACAGGGGGACAGAACACTGAAGCTTTCTTT.

V usage is TRBV18 and J usage is TRBJ1-1; TRBD1 matches 8 bases. CDR3 length: 15 residues. Germline CDR1 reads KGHSH; CDR2 reads LQKENI. V was pared by 8 bases and J by 1 base, with 9 bases of the junction left unmatched. CDR3 region: CASSPPGTGNTEAFF. In nucleotides, the CDR3 is TGTGCCAGCAGCCCCCCGGGGACAGGGAACACTGAAGCTTTCTTT.

Only a few counts were recorded for this clonotype. The chain links TRBV25-1 to TRBJ2-1; D may correspond to TRBD1 or TRBD2 (5 bases each). The CDR3 loop spans 13 amino acids. Trimming removed 7 bases from V and 5 bases from J, with 12 bases in between. Germline V lookup: CDR1 MGHDK, CDR2 SYGVNS. CDR3 in amino acids: CASTGASHNEQFF. The CDR3 coding sequence is TGTGCCAGCACCGGGGCTAGCCACAATGAGCAGTTCTTC.

This clonotype has a count of ten or more. This chain connects TRBV7-2 to TRBJ2-3; D is undetermined. CDR3 length equals 16 residues. V lost 5 bases and J lost 0, with 15 bases in between. Per germline, CDR1 SGHTA and CDR2 FQGNSA. The CDR3 nucleotides read TGTGCCAGCAGCCAACGGGTCGGTGGGAGCACAGATACGCAGTATTTT. It translates to CASSQRVGGSTDTQYF. Together with reference TRBV7-2 and TRBJ2-3, the CDR3 gives the full variable domain: GAGVSQSPSNKVTEKGKDVELRCDPISGHTALYWYRQSLGQGLEFLIYFQGNSAPDKSGLPSDRFSAERTGGSVSTLTIQRTQQEDSAVYLCASSQRVGGSTDTQYFGPGTRLTVL.

This clonotype was seen only a few times. The chain links TRBV2 to TRBJ2-2, with D possibly being TRBD1 (6 bases). The CDR3 contains 16 residues. V shed 1 base and J shed 2 bases, with 11 bases lying between them. The germline V gene has CDR1 SNHLY and CDR2 FYNNEI. As DNA, the CDR3 is TGTGCCAGCAGTGAAGACCAGGGGCAAAACACCGGGGAGCTGTTTTTT. This codes for CASSEDQGQNTGELFF.

The rearrangement joins TRBV10-2 to TRBJ1-2; tentative D call: TRBD1 (5 bases). The CDR3 covers 15 residues. The germline V gene encodes CDR1 WSHSY and CDR2 SAAADI. Trimming cost V 0 bases and J 6 bases, with 14 bases left between them. This CDR3 is CASSESSQGADGYTF. CDR3 sequence (DNA): TGCGCCAGCAGTGAGTCGAGTCAGGGCGCGGATGGCTACACCTTC.

The chain uses TRBV9 and TRBJ2-7; 8 positions agree with TRBD1. The CDR3 has 14 amino acids. The ends lost 3 bases at V and 6 bases at J; junction bases unmatched: 8. The germline CDR1 and CDR2 sequences are SGDLS and YYNGEE. The DNA of the CDR3 is TGTGCCAGCAGCGCCCAGATTCAGGGGGCCGAGCAGTACTTC. Its protein product is CASSAQIQGAEQYF.

This clonotype was observed a handful of times. The V gene is TRBV4-2, the J gene TRBJ1-1; D not certain. Per germline, CDR1 LGHNA and CDR2 YNFKEQ. The CDR3 sequence is 14 residues long. Trimming took 1 base from V and 7 from J, leaving 13 bases between them. CDR3 nucleotides: TGTGCCAGCAGCCAAGGGTCGTGGACGCATGAAGCTTTCTTT. Residues: CASSQGSWTHEAFF.

This chain uses TRBV6-2 or TRBV6-3 with TRBJ2-3, with a weak D call TRBD1 (6 bases). The length of the CDR3 is 14 residues. CDR1 is MNHEY and CDR2 is SVGEGT in the germline V gene. V lost 8 bases and J 1 base, leaving 13 bases between the germline ends. The CDR3 DNA reads as TGTGCCAGCGGGACACTGCTTGGCACAGATACGCAGTATTTT. Amino acids: CASGTLLGTDTQYF.